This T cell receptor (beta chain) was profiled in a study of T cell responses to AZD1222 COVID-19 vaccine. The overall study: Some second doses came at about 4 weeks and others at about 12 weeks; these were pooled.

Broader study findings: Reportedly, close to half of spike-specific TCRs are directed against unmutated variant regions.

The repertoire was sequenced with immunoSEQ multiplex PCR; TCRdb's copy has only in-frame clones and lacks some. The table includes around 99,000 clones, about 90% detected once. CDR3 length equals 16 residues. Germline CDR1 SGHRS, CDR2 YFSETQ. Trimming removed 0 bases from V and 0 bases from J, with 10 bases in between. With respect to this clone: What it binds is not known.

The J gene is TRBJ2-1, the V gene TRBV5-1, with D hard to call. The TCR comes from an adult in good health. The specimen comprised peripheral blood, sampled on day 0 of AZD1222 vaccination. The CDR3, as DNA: TGCGCCAGCAGCTTGGCCGGCCAGAGCTCCTACAATGAGCAGTTCTTC. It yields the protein CASSLAGQSSYNEQFF.